The sequence of this TCR beta chain was determined in a study of identical twins. General study findings and limits: Twins' surplus sharing was weaker for beta out-of-frame sequences. Insertions were fewer in abundant cord blood beta clonotypes, whereas memory repertoires showed none of this pattern.

The length of the CDR3 is 16 residues. Trimming removed 2 bases at V and 3 bases at J, with 16 bases between. From germline, CDR1 is SGHNT and CDR2 YENEEA. Each CDR3 protein gets one entry after TCRdb re-called the 5' RACE reads with MiXCR. The data show fewer than 500,000 distinct CDR3 sequences, with roughly 24% seen just once and about 2.7% held by the top ten. Remarks on this clonotype: Its target is not known.

These data were also filed under a second study, of T cells expressing NK-cell markers. This second report adds: The leading position in the CD3+CD56-NKG2C+ fraction of several donors also went to these clonotypes.

The sample consisted of CD4+ T cells sorted from blood. The clonotype was recovered from a woman aged 18 to 35 in good health. The chain carries TRBV11-3 and TRBJ2-5; tentative D call: TRBD1 (5 bases). The CDR3 nucleotides are TGTGCCAGCAGCTTACGGCAGGGTTGGCCAAAAGAGACCCAGTACTTC. Its protein product is CASSLRQGWPKETQYF. Filled out from reference TRBV11-3 and TRBJ2-5, the complete variable domain reads EAGVVQSPRYKIIEKKQPVAFWCNPISGHNTLYWYLQNLGQGPELLIRYENEEAVDDSQLPKDRFSAERLKGVDSTLKIQPAELGDSAVYLCASSLRQGWPKETQYFGPGTRLLVL.